The entry that follows covers one TCR beta chain sequence. The assay was immunoSEQ multiplex PCR, and TCRdb's table has in-frame clones only and misses some. Of tens of thousands of clones in the sample, 70% to 90% were seen once. Trimming cost V 4 bases and J 10 bases, with 10 bases left between them. CDR1 is MDHEN, CDR2 SYDVKM, per germline. This CDR3 spans 12 amino acids. This sample was taken from a study of OX40 agonist ivuxolimab in advanced cancers. Study-wide context: Subjects had a mean age of about 65 years, with a range of 23 to 79; roughly 80% were male.

The source of this sequence is an adult with an advanced solid tumor such as melanoma, head and neck, liver or kidney cancer. The V call is TRBV28, the J call TRBJ1-4; D might be TRBD1 (5 bases). The material sequenced was CD4+ or CD8+ T cells sorted from blood, taken in a trial of the OX40 agonist ivuxolimab. The CDR3 DNA sequence: TGTGCCAGCAGTTCAAGGAGGGGAAAACTGTTTTTT. As protein: CASSSRRGKLFF.